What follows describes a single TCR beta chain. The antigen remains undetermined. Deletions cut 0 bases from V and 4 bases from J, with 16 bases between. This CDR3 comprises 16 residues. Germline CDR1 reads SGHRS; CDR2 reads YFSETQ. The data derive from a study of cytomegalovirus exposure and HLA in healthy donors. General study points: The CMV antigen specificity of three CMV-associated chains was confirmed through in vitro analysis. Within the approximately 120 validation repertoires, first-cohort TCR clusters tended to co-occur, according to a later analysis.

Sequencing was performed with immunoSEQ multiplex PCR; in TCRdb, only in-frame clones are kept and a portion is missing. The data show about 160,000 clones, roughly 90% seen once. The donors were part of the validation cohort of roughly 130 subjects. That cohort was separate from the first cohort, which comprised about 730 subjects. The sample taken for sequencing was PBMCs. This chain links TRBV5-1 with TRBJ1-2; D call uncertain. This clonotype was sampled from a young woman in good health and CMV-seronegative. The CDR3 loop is CASSLAMSSQAYGYTF. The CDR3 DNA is TGCGCCAGCAGCTTGGCCATGTCATCCCAGGCCTATGGCTACACCTTC.